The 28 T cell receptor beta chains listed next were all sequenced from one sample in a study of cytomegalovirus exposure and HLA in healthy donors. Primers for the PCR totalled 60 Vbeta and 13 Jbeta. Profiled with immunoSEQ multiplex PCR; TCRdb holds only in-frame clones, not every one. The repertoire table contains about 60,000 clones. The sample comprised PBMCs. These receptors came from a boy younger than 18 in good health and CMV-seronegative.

This CDR3 is CASSSELEQYF. The DNA of the CDR3 is TGTGCCAGCAGTTCCGAGCTCGAGCAGTACTTC. The rearrangement links TRBV6-5 to TRBJ2-7; D unclear. The V gene lost 4 bases and the J gene lost 6 bases, with 7 bases spanning the gap. The germline CDR1 and CDR2 sequences are MNHEY and SVGAGI. CDR3 length: 11 residues.

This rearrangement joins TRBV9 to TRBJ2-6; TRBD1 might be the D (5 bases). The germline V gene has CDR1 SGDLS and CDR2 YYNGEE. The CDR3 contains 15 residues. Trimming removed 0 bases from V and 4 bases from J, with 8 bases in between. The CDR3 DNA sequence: TGTGCCAGCAGCGTAGGGACATCCGGGGCCAACGTCCTGACTTTC. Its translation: CASSVGTSGANVLTF.

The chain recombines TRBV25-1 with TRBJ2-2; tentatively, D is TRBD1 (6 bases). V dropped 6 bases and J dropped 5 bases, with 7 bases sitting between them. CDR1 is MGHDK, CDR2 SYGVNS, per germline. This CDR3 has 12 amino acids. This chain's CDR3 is CASSQGTGELFF. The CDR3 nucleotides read TGTGCCAGCAGCCAGGGGACCGGGGAGCTGTTTTTT. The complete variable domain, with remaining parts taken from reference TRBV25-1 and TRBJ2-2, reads EADIYQTPRYLVIGTGKKITLECSQTMGHDKMYWYQQDPGMELHLIHYSYGVNSTEKGDLSSESTVSRIRTEHFPLTLESARPSHTSQYLCASSQGTGELFFGEGSRLTVL.

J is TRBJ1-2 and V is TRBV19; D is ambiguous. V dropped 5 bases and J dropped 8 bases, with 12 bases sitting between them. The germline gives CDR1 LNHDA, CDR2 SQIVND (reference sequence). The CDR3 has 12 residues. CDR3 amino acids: CASSFPTGGYTF. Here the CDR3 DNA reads TGTGCCAGTAGTTTCCCGACTGGAGGCTACACCTTC.

In DNA, the CDR3 is TGTGCCAGCAGCGCGGCGGGACAGGGAAATTCACCCCTCCACTTT. Protein: CASSAAGQGNSPLHF. The genes are TRBV9 and TRBJ1-6, with 9 bases identical to TRBD1. Germline loops: CDR1 SGDLS, CDR2 YYNGEE. J lost 7 bases, V lost 3 bases, and 5 bases had no gene match. The CDR3 contains 15 residues.

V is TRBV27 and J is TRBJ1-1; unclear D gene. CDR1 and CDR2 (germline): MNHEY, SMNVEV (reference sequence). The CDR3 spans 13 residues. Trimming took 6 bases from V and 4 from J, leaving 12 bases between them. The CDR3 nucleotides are TGTGCCAGCAGAGTAGGACTGCGCACTGAAGCTTTCTTT. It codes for CASRVGLRTEAFF.

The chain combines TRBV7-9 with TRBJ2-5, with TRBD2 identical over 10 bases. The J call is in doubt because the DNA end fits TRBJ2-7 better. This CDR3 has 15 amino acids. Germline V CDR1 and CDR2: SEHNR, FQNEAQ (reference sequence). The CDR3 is CASSLGTSGLAEQYF. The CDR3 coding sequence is TGTGCCAGCAGCTTAGGGACTAGCGGCCTCGCCGAGCAGTACTTC.

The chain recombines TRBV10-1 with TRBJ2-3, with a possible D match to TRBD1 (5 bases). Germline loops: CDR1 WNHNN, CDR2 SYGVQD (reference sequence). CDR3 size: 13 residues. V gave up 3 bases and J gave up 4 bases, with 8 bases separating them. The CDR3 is CASSDPTADTQYF. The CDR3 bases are TGCGCCAGCAGTGATCCGACAGCAGATACGCAGTATTTT.

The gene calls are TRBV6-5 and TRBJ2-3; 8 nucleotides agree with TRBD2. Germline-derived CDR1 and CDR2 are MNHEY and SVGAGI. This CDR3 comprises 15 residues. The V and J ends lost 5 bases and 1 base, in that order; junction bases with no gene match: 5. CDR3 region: CASSILAGRTDTQYF. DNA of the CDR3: TGTGCCAGCAGTATCCTAGCGGGCCGCACAGATACGCAGTATTTT.

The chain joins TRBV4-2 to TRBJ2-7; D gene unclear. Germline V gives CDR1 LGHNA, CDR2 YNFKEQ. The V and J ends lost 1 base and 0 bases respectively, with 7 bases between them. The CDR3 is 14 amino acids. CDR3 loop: CASSQAPDSYEQYF. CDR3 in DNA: TGTGCCAGCAGCCAAGCCCCAGACTCCTACGAGCAGTACTTC.

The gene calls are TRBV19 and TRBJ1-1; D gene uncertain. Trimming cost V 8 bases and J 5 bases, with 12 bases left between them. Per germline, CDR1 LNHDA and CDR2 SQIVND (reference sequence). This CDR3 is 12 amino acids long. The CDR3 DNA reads TGTGCCAGTCTGGGCCCAAGGACTGAAGCTTTCTTT. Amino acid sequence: CASLGPRTEAFF.

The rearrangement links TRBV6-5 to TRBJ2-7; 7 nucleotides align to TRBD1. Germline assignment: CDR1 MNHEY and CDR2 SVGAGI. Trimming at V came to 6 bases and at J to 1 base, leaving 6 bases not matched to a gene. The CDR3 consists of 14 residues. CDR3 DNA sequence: TGTGCCAGCAGACTGACAGGGAAGTCCTACGAGCAGTACTTC. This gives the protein CASRLTGKSYEQYF.

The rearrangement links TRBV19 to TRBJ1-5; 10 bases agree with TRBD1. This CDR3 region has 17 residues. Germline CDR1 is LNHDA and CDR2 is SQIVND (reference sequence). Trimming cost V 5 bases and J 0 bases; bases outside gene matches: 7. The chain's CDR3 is CASSPGTGDNSNQPQHF. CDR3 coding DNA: TGTGCCAGTAGTCCTGGGACAGGGGATAATAGCAATCAGCCCCAGCATTTT.

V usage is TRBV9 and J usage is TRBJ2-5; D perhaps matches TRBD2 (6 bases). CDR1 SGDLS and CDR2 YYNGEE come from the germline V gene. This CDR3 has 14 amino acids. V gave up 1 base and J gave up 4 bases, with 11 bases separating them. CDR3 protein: CASSVSFGGETQYF. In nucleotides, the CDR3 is TGTGCCAGCAGCGTATCTTTCGGGGGAGAGACCCAGTACTTC.

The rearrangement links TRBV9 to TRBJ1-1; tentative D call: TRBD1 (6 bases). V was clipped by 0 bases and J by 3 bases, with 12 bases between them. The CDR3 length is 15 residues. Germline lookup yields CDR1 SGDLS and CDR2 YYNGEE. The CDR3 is CASSVEAGADTEAFF. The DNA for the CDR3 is TGTGCCAGCAGCGTAGAAGCGGGGGCAGACACTGAAGCTTTCTTT.

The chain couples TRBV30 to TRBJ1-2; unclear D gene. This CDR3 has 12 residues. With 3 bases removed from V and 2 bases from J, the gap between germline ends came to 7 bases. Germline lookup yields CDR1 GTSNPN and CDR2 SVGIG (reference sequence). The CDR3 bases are TGTGCCTGGAGCGGGTCCAACTATGGCTACACCTTC. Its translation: CAWSGSNYGYTF.

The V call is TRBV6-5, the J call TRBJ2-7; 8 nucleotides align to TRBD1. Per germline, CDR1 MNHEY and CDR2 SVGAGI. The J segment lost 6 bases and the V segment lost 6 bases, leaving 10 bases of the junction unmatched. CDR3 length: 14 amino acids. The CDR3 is CASSQGQEGGEQYF. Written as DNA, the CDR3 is TGTGCCAGCAGCCAGGGACAGGAAGGGGGCGAGCAGTACTTC.

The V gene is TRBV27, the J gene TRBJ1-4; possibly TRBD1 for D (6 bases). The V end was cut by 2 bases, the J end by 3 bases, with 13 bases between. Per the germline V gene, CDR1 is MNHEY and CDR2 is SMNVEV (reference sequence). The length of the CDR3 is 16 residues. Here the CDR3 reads CASSLAGAAANEKLFF. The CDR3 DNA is TGTGCCAGCAGTTTAGCAGGGGCGGCTGCTAATGAAAAACTGTTTTTT.

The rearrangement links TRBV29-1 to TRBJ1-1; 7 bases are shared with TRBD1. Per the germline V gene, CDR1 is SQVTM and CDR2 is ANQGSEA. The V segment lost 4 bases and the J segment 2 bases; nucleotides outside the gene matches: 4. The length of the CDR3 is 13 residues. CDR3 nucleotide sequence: TGCAGCGTTGGGGACAGCATTAACACTGAAGCTTTCTTT. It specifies CSVGDSINTEAFF. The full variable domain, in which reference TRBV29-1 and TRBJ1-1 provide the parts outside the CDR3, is SAVISQKPSRDICQRGTSLTIQCQVDSQVTMMFWYRQQPGQSLTLIATANQGSEATYESGFVIDKFPISRPNLTFSTLTVSNMSPEDSSIYLCSVGDSINTEAFFGQGTRLTVV.

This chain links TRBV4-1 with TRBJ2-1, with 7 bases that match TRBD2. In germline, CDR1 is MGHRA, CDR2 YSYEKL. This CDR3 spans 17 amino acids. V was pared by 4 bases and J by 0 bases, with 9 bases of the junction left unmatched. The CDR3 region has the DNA TGCGCCAGCAGCCCGCCATCAGCGGGAAGCTCCTACAATGAGCAGTTCTTC. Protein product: CASSPPSAGSSYNEQFF.

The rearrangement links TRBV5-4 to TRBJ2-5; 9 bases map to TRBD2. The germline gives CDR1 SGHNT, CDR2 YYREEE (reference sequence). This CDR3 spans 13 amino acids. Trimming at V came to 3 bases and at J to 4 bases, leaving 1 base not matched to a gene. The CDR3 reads CASSSLAGETQYF. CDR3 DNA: TGTGCCAGCAGCTCACTAGCGGGAGAGACCCAGTACTTC.

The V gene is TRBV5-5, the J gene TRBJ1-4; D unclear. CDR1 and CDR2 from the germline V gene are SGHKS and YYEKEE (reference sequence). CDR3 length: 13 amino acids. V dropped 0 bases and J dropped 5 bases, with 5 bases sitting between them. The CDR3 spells CASSLGPNEKLFF. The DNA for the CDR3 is TGTGCCAGCAGCTTGGGGCCGAATGAAAAACTGTTTTTT.

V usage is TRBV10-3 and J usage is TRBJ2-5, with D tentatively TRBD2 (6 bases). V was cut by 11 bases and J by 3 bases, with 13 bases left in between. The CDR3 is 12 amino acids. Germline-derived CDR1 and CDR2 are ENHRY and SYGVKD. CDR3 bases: TGTGCCGCTCACGGCGGGGAAGAGACCCAGTACTTC. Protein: CAAHGGEETQYF.

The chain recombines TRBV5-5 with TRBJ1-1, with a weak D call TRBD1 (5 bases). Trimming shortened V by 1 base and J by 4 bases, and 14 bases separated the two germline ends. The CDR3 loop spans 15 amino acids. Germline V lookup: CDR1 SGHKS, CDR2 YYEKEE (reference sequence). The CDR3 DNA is TGTGCCAGCAGCTTGTACCTGACAGTAGGCACTGAAGCTTTCTTT. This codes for CASSLYLTVGTEAFF.

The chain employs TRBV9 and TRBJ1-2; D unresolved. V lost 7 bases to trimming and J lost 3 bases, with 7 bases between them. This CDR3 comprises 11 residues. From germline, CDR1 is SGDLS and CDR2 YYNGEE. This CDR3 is CASGGHYGYTF. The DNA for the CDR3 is TGTGCCAGCGGCGGGCACTATGGCTACACCTTC.

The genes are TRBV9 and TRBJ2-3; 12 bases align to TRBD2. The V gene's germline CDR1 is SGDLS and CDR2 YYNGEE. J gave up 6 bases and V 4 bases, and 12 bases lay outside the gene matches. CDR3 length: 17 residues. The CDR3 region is CASSPSPSGRAMDTQYF. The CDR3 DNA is TGTGCCAGCAGCCCATCCCCTAGCGGGAGGGCCATGGATACGCAGTATTTT.

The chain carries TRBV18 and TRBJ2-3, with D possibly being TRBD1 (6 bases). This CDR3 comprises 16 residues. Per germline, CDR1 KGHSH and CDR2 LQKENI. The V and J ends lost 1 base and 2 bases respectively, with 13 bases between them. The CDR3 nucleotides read TGTGCCAGCTCACCACTCGGTGCAGGGGTCACAGATACGCAGTATTTT. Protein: CASSPLGAGVTDTQYF. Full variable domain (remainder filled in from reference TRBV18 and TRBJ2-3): NAGVMQNPRHLVRRRGQEARLRCSPMKGHSHVYWYRQLPEEGLKFMVYLQKENIIDESGMPKERFSAEFPKEGPSILRIQQVVRGDSAAYFCASSPLGAGVTDTQYFGPGTRLTVL.

This CDR3 reads CASTQMGGVGYTF. The DNA of the CDR3 is TGTGCCAGCACTCAAATGGGCGGGGTGGGCTACACCTTC. The chain links TRBV6-1 to TRBJ1-2; D is undetermined. The length of the CDR3 is 13 residues. Trimming took 7 bases from V and 8 from J, leaving 17 bases between them. Germline V gene sequence: CDR1 MNHNS, CDR2 SASEGT.